The rows below give T cell receptor beta chains drawn from one sample of a study of T cells in Graves' hyperthyroidism and ophthalmopathy. TCRdb itself ran the multiplex PCR reads through MiXCR, one entry per CDR3 protein. Altogether nearly 250,000 distinct CDR3 sequences are present, 16% being singletons, with the ten largest covering about 29%. The specimen was blood. The receptors were gathered from a woman younger than 35 with Graves' ophthalmopathy. Each CDR3 is given with its conserved first and last residue. D genes are given only for firm matches. Clone size appears in some rows only: once, few, many, or a class for an expanded clone.

clone size: few; V gene: TRBV6-5; J gene: TRBJ2-7; D gene: TRBD1; CDR3 protein: CASSYSRTGDSYERYF; CDR3 DNA: TGTGCCAGCAGTTACTCCCGGACAGGCGATTCCTACGAGCGGTACTTC
clone size: many; V gene: TRBV7-6; J gene: TRBJ2-1; D gene: TRBD2; CDR3 protein: CASSLLGRGSNEQFF; CDR3 DNA: TGTGCCAGCAGCTTGCTTGGGCGGGGGAGCAATGAGCAGTTCTTC
clone size: many; V gene: TRBV20-1; J gene: TRBJ2-5; D gene: TRBD2; CDR3 protein: CSARTSGRGGGTQYF; CDR3 DNA: TGCAGTGCTAGGACTAGCGGGAGGGGAGGGGGGACCCAGTACTTC
clone size: many; V gene: TRBV20-1; J gene: TRBJ1-5; D gene: TRBD1; CDR3 protein: CSAGQGTVQPQHF; CDR3 DNA: TGCAGTGCTGGACAGGGGACGGTTCAGCCCCAGCATTTT
clone size: many; V gene: TRBV12-3/TRBV12-4; J gene: TRBJ1-1; D gene: -; CDR3 protein: CASRPGVNTEAFF; CDR3 DNA: TGTGCCAGCAGACCAGGGGTGAACACTGAAGCTTTCTTT
clone size: many; V gene: TRBV7-8; J gene: TRBJ2-2; D gene: -; CDR3 protein: CASSPRRANTGELFF; CDR3 DNA: TGTGCCAGCAGCCCCCGCCGCGCGAACACCGGGGAGCTGTTTTTT
clone size: -; V gene: TRBV6-1; J gene: TRBJ2-3; D gene: TRBD2; CDR3 protein: CASSERSGSSDTQYF; CDR3 DNA: TGTGCCAGCAGTGAAAGGAGCGGGAGCTCAGATACGCAGTATTTT
clone size: -; V gene: TRBV7-3; J gene: TRBJ2-2; D gene: -; CDR3 protein: CASSPGTIGELFF; CDR3 DNA: TGTGCCAGCAGCCCCGGGACAATCGGGGAGCTGTTTTTT
clone size: many; V gene: TRBV5-1; J gene: TRBJ1-3; D gene: TRBD1; CDR3 protein: CASSSGQGNTIYF; CDR3 DNA: TGCGCCAGCAGCTCGGGACAGGGAAACACCATATATTTT
clone size: many; V gene: TRBV7-3; J gene: TRBJ2-6; D gene: -; CDR3 protein: CASGESGANVLTF; CDR3 DNA: TGTGCCAGCGGAGAATCCGGGGCCAACGTCCTGACTTTC
clone size: many; V gene: TRBV12-3/TRBV12-4; J gene: TRBJ1-1; D gene: -; CDR3 protein: CASSFGQGAFF; CDR3 DNA: TGTGCCAGCAGTTTTGGGCAGGGAGCTTTCTTT
clone size: many; V gene: TRBV12-3/TRBV12-4; J gene: TRBJ2-5; D gene: TRBD1; CDR3 protein: CASSTPGQGQETQYF; CDR3 DNA: TGTGCCAGCAGTACCCCGGGACAGGGACAAGAGACCCAGTACTTC
clone size: few; V gene: TRBV14; J gene: TRBJ1-3; D gene: TRBD1; CDR3 protein: CASSHSDSGDRGNTIYF; CDR3 DNA: TGTGCCAGCAGCCACTCAGATTCAGGGGACAGGGGAAACACCATATATTTT
clone size: many; V gene: TRBV20-1; J gene: TRBJ1-5; D gene: -; CDR3 protein: CSARGRLGNQPQHF; CDR3 DNA: TGCAGTGCTAGGGGGAGGTTGGGCAATCAGCCCCAGCATTTT
clone size: -; V gene: TRBV18; J gene: TRBJ1-1; D gene: TRBD1; CDR3 protein: CASSPQGARGTEAFF; CDR3 DNA: TGTGCCAGCTCACCACAGGGGGCCCGTGGAACTGAAGCTTTCTTT
clone size: -; V gene: TRBV12-3/TRBV12-4; J gene: TRBJ1-6; D gene: -; CDR3 protein: CASSYSVNSPLHF; CDR3 DNA: TGTGCCAGCAGTTACTCTGTTAATTCACCCCTCCACTTT
clone size: many; V gene: TRBV20-1; J gene: TRBJ2-1; D gene: -; CDR3 protein: CSARDRGSYEQFF; CDR3 DNA: TGCAGTGCTAGAGATCGGGGGAGCTATGAGCAGTTCTTC
clone size: few; V gene: TRBV19; J gene: TRBJ1-1; D gene: -; CDR3 protein: CASSPGVDTEAFF; CDR3 DNA: TGTGCCAGTAGCCCCGGGGTGGACACTGAAGCTTTCTTT
clone size: many; V gene: TRBV2; J gene: TRBJ2-2; D gene: TRBD2; CDR3 protein: CASILGTSSLGELFF; CDR3 DNA: TGTGCCAGCATATTAGGGACTAGCAGTTTGGGGGAGCTGTTTTTT
clone size: many; V gene: TRBV20-1; J gene: TRBJ2-7; D gene: TRBD2; CDR3 protein: CSARISGGRADEQYF; CDR3 DNA: TGCAGTGCTAGAATCTCCGGCGGGAGGGCCGACGAGCAGTACTTC
clone size: -; V gene: TRBV6-1; J gene: TRBJ1-1; D gene: -; CDR3 protein: CASSGTVEAFF; CDR3 DNA: TGTGCCAGCAGTGGTACAGTTGAAGCTTTCTTT
clone size: -; V gene: TRBV7-9; J gene: TRBJ1-2; D gene: -; CDR3 protein: CASSPGLGAKGGYTF; CDR3 DNA: TGTGCCAGCAGCCCCGGACTGGGGGCGAAGGGTGGCTACACCTTC
clone size: -; V gene: TRBV11-2; J gene: TRBJ2-7; D gene: -; CDR3 protein: CASSLVLGRHEQYF; CDR3 DNA: TGTGCCAGCAGCTTAGTTCTAGGGAGGCACGAGCAGTACTTC
clone size: many; V gene: TRBV19; J gene: TRBJ2-5; D gene: -; CDR3 protein: CASSRRLFQETQYF; CDR3 DNA: TGTGCCAGTAGTCGGCGGTTGTTTCAAGAGACCCAGTACTTC
clone size: many; V gene: TRBV3-1; J gene: TRBJ2-5; D gene: -; CDR3 protein: CASSQDRTGTQYF; CDR3 DNA: TGTGCCAGCAGCCAAGATCGAACGGGGACCCAGTACTTC
clone size: few; V gene: TRBV4-2; J gene: TRBJ2-3; D gene: TRBD2; CDR3 protein: CASSQDYQTSGGDTQYF; CDR3 DNA: TGTGCCAGCAGCCAAGATTATCAGACTAGCGGGGGAGATACGCAGTATTTT
clone size: few; V gene: TRBV19; J gene: TRBJ2-7; D gene: -; CDR3 protein: CASTGTSSYEQYF; CDR3 DNA: TGTGCGAGTACCGGGACCAGCTCCTACGAGCAGTACTTC
clone size: -; V gene: TRBV11-2; J gene: TRBJ2-1; D gene: -; CDR3 protein: CASSLSAGLSSDEQFF; CDR3 DNA: TGTGCCAGCAGCTTAAGTGCAGGCCTATCAAGCGATGAGCAGTTCTTC
clone size: few; V gene: TRBV7-9; J gene: TRBJ1-1; D gene: -; CDR3 protein: CASNFPGRTEAFF; CDR3 DNA: TGTGCCAGCAACTTTCCAGGTCGGACTGAAGCTTTCTTT
clone size: -; V gene: TRBV12-3/TRBV12-4; J gene: TRBJ1-5; D gene: -; CDR3 protein: CASSLGTVAQPQHF; CDR3 DNA: TGTGCCAGCAGTTTAGGGACCGTAGCTCAGCCCCAGCATTTT
clone size: few; V gene: TRBV3-1; J gene: TRBJ2-7; D gene: TRBD1; CDR3 protein: CASSHFGTGSHEQYF; CDR3 DNA: TGTGCCAGCAGCCATTTCGGGACAGGGTCTCATGAGCAGTACTTC
clone size: many; V gene: TRBV20-1; J gene: TRBJ2-1; D gene: TRBD2; CDR3 protein: CSAPVRGGSSYNEQFF; CDR3 DNA: TGCAGTGCTCCCGTTCGGGGCGGGAGCTCCTACAATGAGCAGTTCTTC
clone size: many; V gene: TRBV18; J gene: TRBJ2-3; D gene: -; CDR3 protein: CASSPRLESTRRYF; CDR3 DNA: TGTGCCAGCTCACCCCGGCTAGAATCTACCAGAAGGTATTTT
clone size: many; V gene: TRBV18; J gene: TRBJ2-6; D gene: TRBD1; CDR3 protein: CASSPTGGSGANVLTF; CDR3 DNA: TGTGCCAGCTCCCCGACAGGGGGCTCTGGGGCCAACGTCCTGACTTTC
clone size: many; V gene: TRBV30; J gene: TRBJ2-3; D gene: TRBD2; CDR3 protein: CAWSGREGRPSTDTQYF; CDR3 DNA: TGTGCCTGGAGTGGGCGGGAGGGCCGACCTAGCACAGATACGCAGTATTTT
clone size: -; V gene: TRBV18; J gene: TRBJ1-3; D gene: TRBD1; CDR3 protein: CASSPGQEGNTIYF; CDR3 DNA: TGTGCCAGCTCACCGGGACAGGAAGGAAACACCATATATTTT
clone size: many; V gene: TRBV18; J gene: TRBJ1-1; D gene: -; CDR3 protein: CASSPALGTEAFF; CDR3 DNA: TGTGCCAGCTCACCGGCCTTGGGAACTGAAGCTTTCTTT
clone size: many; V gene: TRBV27; J gene: TRBJ2-4; D gene: -; CDR3 protein: CASIRNTLAKNIQYF; CDR3 DNA: TGTGCCAGCATCCGGAATACCTTAGCCAAAAACATTCAGTACTTC
clone size: many; V gene: TRBV13; J gene: TRBJ1-1; D gene: -; CDR3 protein: CASSLWGVVNTEAFF; CDR3 DNA: TGTGCCAGCAGCTTATGGGGAGTCGTGAACACTGAAGCTTTCTTT
clone size: -; V gene: TRBV28; J gene: TRBJ1-2; D gene: TRBD1; CDR3 protein: CASSYRDPGGKGYTF; CDR3 DNA: TGTGCCAGCAGTTACCGGGACCCAGGGGGAAAAGGCTACACCTTC
clone size: many; V gene: TRBV15; J gene: TRBJ2-1; D gene: -; CDR3 protein: CATSRRPPQEQFF; CDR3 DNA: TGTGCCACCAGCAGACGACCCCCCCAAGAGCAGTTCTTC
clone size: many; V gene: TRBV20-1; J gene: TRBJ1-5; D gene: -; CDR3 protein: CSARDRWRRTGVFGNQPQHF; CDR3 DNA: TGCAGTGCTAGAGATAGGTGGCGGAGGACCGGTGTGTTTGGCAATCAGCCCCAGCATTTT
clone size: many; V gene: TRBV28; J gene: TRBJ1-1; D gene: TRBD1; CDR3 protein: CASSDQGTGNTEAFF; CDR3 DNA: TGTGCCAGCAGCGACCAAGGGACAGGGAACACTGAAGCTTTCTTT
clone size: many; V gene: TRBV5-1; J gene: TRBJ1-2; D gene: -; CDR3 protein: CASSPDRYGYTF; CDR3 DNA: TGCGCCAGCAGCCCCGACCGATATGGCTACACCTTC
clone size: many; V gene: TRBV19; J gene: TRBJ1-1; D gene: -; CDR3 protein: CASTARGMNTEAFF; CDR3 DNA: TGTGCCAGTACCGCCAGGGGCATGAACACTGAAGCTTTCTTT
clone size: -; V gene: TRBV5-1; J gene: TRBJ2-2; D gene: TRBD2; CDR3 protein: CASSWGGANTGELFF; CDR3 DNA: TGCGCCAGCAGCTGGGGGGGGGCGAACACCGGGGAGCTGTTTTTT
clone size: many; V gene: TRBV28; J gene: TRBJ2-7; D gene: -; CDR3 protein: CASSSPGRSYEQYF; CDR3 DNA: TGTGCCAGCAGTTCCCCCGGGAGATCTTACGAGCAGTACTTC
clone size: many; V gene: TRBV7-9; J gene: TRBJ2-7; D gene: TRBD1; CDR3 protein: CASSSGTAAPYEQYF; CDR3 DNA: TGTGCCAGCAGCTCTGGGACAGCTGCCCCCTACGAGCAGTACTTC
clone size: many; V gene: TRBV18; J gene: TRBJ1-1; D gene: -; CDR3 protein: CASSPRAGTEAFF; CDR3 DNA: TGTGCCAGCTCACCGAGGGCAGGCACTGAAGCTTTCTTT
clone size: -; V gene: TRBV7-2; J gene: TRBJ2-1; D gene: TRBD2; CDR3 protein: CASSYSGTSGPTNEQFF; CDR3 DNA: TGTGCCAGCAGCTACTCCGGGACTAGCGGTCCGACCAATGAGCAGTTCTTC
clone size: many; V gene: TRBV12-3/TRBV12-4; J gene: TRBJ1-2; D gene: -; CDR3 protein: CASSLGAGVGYTF; CDR3 DNA: TGTGCCAGCAGTTTAGGTGCGGGGGTCGGCTACACCTTC
clone size: -; V gene: TRBV5-1; J gene: TRBJ2-4; D gene: -; CDR3 protein: CASSLGRPLAKNIQYF; CDR3 DNA: TGCGCCAGCAGCTTGGGACGGCCACTAGCCAAAAACATTCAGTACTTC
clone size: -; V gene: TRBV20-1; J gene: TRBJ2-7; D gene: -; CDR3 protein: CSARRVGQDFYYEQYF; CDR3 DNA: TGCAGTGCTAGGCGGGTCGGTCAGGACTTCTACTACGAGCAGTACTTC
clone size: -; V gene: TRBV7-8; J gene: TRBJ1-2; D gene: -; CDR3 protein: CASSSERGEYGYTF; CDR3 DNA: TGCGCCAGCAGCTCCGAAAGGGGAGAATATGGCTACACCTTC
clone size: -; V gene: TRBV13; J gene: TRBJ1-1; D gene: -; CDR3 protein: CASSFSGTMNTEAFF; CDR3 DNA: TGTGCCAGCAGCTTCTCAGGGACAATGAACACTGAAGCTTTCTTT
clone size: many; V gene: TRBV7-3; J gene: TRBJ2-5; D gene: TRBD2; CDR3 protein: CASSTGLAGGRETQYF; CDR3 DNA: TGTGCCAGCAGCACGGGACTAGCGGGAGGAAGAGAGACCCAGTACTTC
clone size: few; V gene: TRBV15; J gene: TRBJ1-4; D gene: -; CDR3 protein: CATSRVGRGAGKKLFF; CDR3 DNA: TGTGCCACCAGCAGAGTGGGTCGCGGGGCGGGAAAAAAACTGTTTTTT
clone size: many; V gene: TRBV4-1; J gene: TRBJ2-1; D gene: TRBD2; CDR3 protein: CASSHPGTSGGHEQFF; CDR3 DNA: TGCGCCAGCAGCCACCCCGGGACTAGCGGTGGGCATGAGCAGTTCTTC
clone size: few; V gene: TRBV15; J gene: TRBJ2-2; D gene: -; CDR3 protein: CATSRGPFTGELFF; CDR3 DNA: TGTGCCACCAGCAGAGGACCTTTCACCGGGGAGCTGTTTTTT